This TCR beta chain was sequenced in a study of T cell repertoires in cytomegalovirus infection. Study as a whole: Matching HLA type, along with CMV infection, was indicated by public TCR beta signatures.

TCRdb passed the reads through MiXCR, listing each CDR3 protein once. The table records about 260,000 distinct CDR3 sequences, roughly 13% of them present only once. Overall study results and limits: The study found HLA-C-restricted CMV-specific TCR beta clonotypes dominating the ex vivo response. Carriers of CMV plus the relevant HLA were identified by cumulative public TCR beta family frequency.

A few counts support this clonotype. Its antigen remains unidentified. V gave up 7 bases and J gave up 8 bases; unmatched junction bases: 11. Germline CDR1 is MNHEY and CDR2 is SVGAGI. The CDR3 has 16 residues. Sequencing was performed on PBMCs. The rearrangement joins TRBV6-5 to TRBJ1-6; 10 bases align to TRBD1. This clonotype was obtained from a human donor in good health (CMV status not recorded). Some clones in this sample may be carry-over from other donors' samples. The CDR3 reads CASKKGQGTLDSPLHF. The CDR3 DNA reads TGTGCCAGCAAAAAGGGACAGGGGACGCTGGATTCACCCCTCCACTTT.